One and the same sample provided the 2 T cell receptor beta chains below, sequenced in a study of blood T cell repertoires in COVID-19. The protocol was immunoSEQ multiplex PCR, while the TCRdb copy is restricted to in-frame clones and leaves out a portion. The table includes about 69,000 clones, about four fifths detected once. Sequenced: peripheral blood. The receptors come from a human donor in a cohort sampled during active COVID-19.

The chain uses TRBV15 and TRBJ2-1, with 9 bases matching TRBD2. With V trimmed by 3 bases and J by 9 bases, 15 bases remained unmatched. From germline, CDR1 is LNHNV and CDR2 YYDKDF (reference sequence). The CDR3 consists of 17 residues. The CDR3 nucleotides are TGTGCCACCAGCAGGCCGAGCAGCGGGGGGATCCGCGGTGAGCAGTTCTTC. Its protein product is CATSRPSSGGIRGEQFF.

The genes are TRBV5-1 and TRBJ2-1; 7 bases line up with TRBD1. The J segment lost 9 bases and the V segment lost 4 bases, leaving 13 bases of the junction unmatched. Per the germline V gene, CDR1 is SGHRS and CDR2 is YFSETQ. This CDR3 region has 15 residues. CDR3 sequence reads: CASSHTRDRVGEQFF. DNA for the CDR3: TGCGCCAGCAGCCATACACGCGACAGGGTCGGTGAGCAGTTCTTC. Full variable domain (missing parts from reference TRBV5-1 and TRBJ2-1): KAGVTQTPRYLIKTRGQQVTLSCSPISGHRSVSWYQQTPGQGLQFLFEYFSETQRNKGNFPGRFSGRQFSNSRSEMNVSTLELGDSALYLCASSHTRDRVGEQFFGPGTRLTVL.